These 32 T cell receptor beta chains share one sample of origin, sequenced in a study of T cells in Graves' hyperthyroidism and ophthalmopathy. RNA transcripts were the template for amplifying TCR beta CDR3 regions. The HTBI primer set was used in a first-round RT-PCR of the TCR CDR3. TCRdb called the multiplex PCR reads again in MiXCR, with one record for every CDR3 protein. The table has approximately 400,000 distinct CDR3 sequences, 15% to 18% seen once; the top ten hold 25% to 30%. The sequenced sample consisted of blood. Source of these receptors: a woman aged 18-29 years with Graves' hyperthyroidism that later progressed to Graves' ophthalmopathy.

This clonotype was found many times. This chain connects TRBV11-1 to TRBJ2-1, with D perhaps TRBD1 (6 bases). CDR1 and CDR2 (germline): SGHAT, FQDESV (reference sequence). Trimming left V 5 bases short and J 9 bases short, with 14 bases between. CDR3 length: 13 residues. CDR3 bases: TGTGCCAGCAGCATGACAGGCAGGACTGAGCAGTTCTTC. It codes for CASSMTGRTEQFF.

This sequence joins TRBV19 and TRBJ2-1; D unresolved. Germline assignment: CDR1 LNHDA and CDR2 SQIVND (reference sequence). The CDR3 is 12 residues long. The V end lost 5 bases, the J end lost 7 bases, and 9 bases lay between the germline ends. CDR3 nucleotide sequence: TGTGCCAGTAGTCTTAGGGCGAATGAGCAGTTCTTC. Its translation is CASSLRANEQFF.

This clonotype was picked up many times. CDR3 amino acids: CASSLGVAGGPGNIQYF. The CDR3 bases are TGTGCCAGCAGCTTAGGGGTAGCGGGAGGGCCGGGGAACATTCAGTACTTC. The rearrangement uses TRBV5-5 and TRBJ2-4; TRBD2 matches at 11 bases. V gave up 2 bases and J gave up 7 bases; unmatched junction bases: 11. Germline values: CDR1 SGHKS, CDR2 YYEKEE (reference sequence). The CDR3 totals 17 residues. Drawing the rest from reference TRBV5-5 and TRBJ2-4, the complete variable domain is DAGVTQSPTHLIKTRGQQVTLRCSPISGHKSVSWYQQVLGQGPQFIFQYYEKEERGRGNFPDRFSARQFPNYSSELNVNALLLGDSALYLCASSLGVAGGPGNIQYFGAGTRLSVL.

Details on this clonotype: With a much larger clone just one base away, this may be a read error. The V call is TRBV28, the J call TRBJ2-7; D is possibly TRBD2 (5 bases). CDR3 length equals 14 residues. The V end was cut by 7 bases, the J end by 11 bases, with 24 bases between. Germline CDR1 reads MDHEN; CDR2 reads SYDVKM. The CDR3 is CASIGPKKDLEEYF. In DNA, the CDR3 is TGTGCCAGCATAGGTCCTAAGAAAGACTTGGAGGAGTACTTC.

This clonotype was observed at least ten times. The J gene is TRBJ2-7, the V gene TRBV6-1; 9 bases fit TRBD2. V trimming: 5 bases; J trimming: 3 bases; junction bases outside the gene matches: 8. The germline gives CDR1 MNHNS, CDR2 SASEGT. The CDR3 extends over 15 amino acids. The CDR3 here is CASSYGTSPSYEQYF. The CDR3 bases are TGTGCCAGCAGTTACGGGACTAGCCCGAGCTACGAGCAGTACTTC.

This clonotype was seen repeatedly, ten times or more. The chain uses TRBV6-1 and TRBJ1-6; TRBD1 matches 9 bases. Looked up from germline, CDR1 is MNHNS and CDR2 is SASEGT. The V and J ends lost 8 bases and 10 bases, in that order; junction bases with no gene match: 21. The CDR3 has 18 residues. CDR3 protein: CASQLGTGGRSSESPLHF. The CDR3 DNA reads TGTGCCAGCCAATTGGGAACAGGGGGCAGAAGTTCGGAATCACCCCTCCACTTT.

The rearrangement joins TRBV20-1 to TRBJ2-7, with 7 bases lining up with TRBD2. CDR1 is DFQATT, CDR2 SNEGSKA, per germline (reference sequence). Trimming removed 3 bases from V and 5 bases from J; junction bases left unmatched: 10. The CDR3 loop spans 14 amino acids. Written as DNA, the CDR3 is TGCAGTGCTAGTAGGGCGGGAGTACTCGACGAGCAGTACTTC. Protein sequence: CSASRAGVLDEQYF.

This clonotype was picked up many times. J is TRBJ2-1 and V is TRBV29-1, with 13 nucleotides matching TRBD2. Germline V lookup: CDR1 SQVTM, CDR2 ANQGSEA. The CDR3 consists of 17 residues. With V trimmed by 3 bases and J by 8 bases, 13 bases remained unmatched. CDR3 region: CSVEGRTSGSSVHEQFF. The CDR3, as DNA: TGCAGCGTTGAGGGTAGGACTAGCGGGAGTTCGGTCCATGAGCAGTTCTTC.

This clonotype has at least ten counts. The chain has TRBV20-1 and TRBJ1-5, with TRBD1 identical over 7 bases. This CDR3 comprises 16 residues. With V trimmed by 5 bases and J by 2 bases, 12 bases remained unmatched. Germline CDR1 DFQATT, CDR2 SNEGSKA (reference sequence). CDR3 DNA: TGCAGTGCTCAGGGGGGTGCGGGGGCTGGCAATCAGCCCCAGCATTTT. Its translation is CSAQGGAGAGNQPQHF.

This clonotype was counted only a few times. This sequence joins TRBV7-9 and TRBJ1-5, with unresolved D. V was pared by 5 bases and J by 9 bases, with 11 bases between. CDR1 and CDR2 from the germline V gene are SEHNR and FQNEAQ (reference sequence). This CDR3 contains 12 residues. For the CDR3, the DNA is TGTGCCAGCAGCAAGTCCCTGGGGCCCCAGCATTTT. Residues: CASSKSLGPQHF.

This clonotype was seen repeatedly, ten times or more. The chain links TRBV20-1 to TRBJ2-1, with D unclear. V lost 2 bases to trimming and J lost 0 bases, with 8 bases between them. The CDR3 extends over 14 amino acids. Germline CDR1 and CDR2: DFQATT and SNEGSKA (reference sequence). The CDR3 reads CSARRYGSYNEQFF. As DNA, the CDR3 is TGCAGTGCTAGACGGTACGGCTCCTACAATGAGCAGTTCTTC.

In its sample, this clonotype was seen a few times. This chain joins TRBV6-1 and TRBJ2-6; 7 bases agree with TRBD1. J was trimmed by 0 bases and V by 7 bases; bases with no gene match: 9. CDR3 length: 17 amino acids. Germline lookup yields CDR1 MNHNS and CDR2 SASEGT. The CDR3 DNA follows: TGTGCCAGCACCTCGACAGGGTTATCCTCTGGGGCCAACGTCCTGACTTTC. This sequence encodes CASTSTGLSSGANVLTF.

This clonotype showed up many times. The chain employs TRBV20-1 and TRBJ2-1, with 9 bases matching TRBD2. Germline-derived CDR1 and CDR2 are DFQATT and SNEGSKA (reference sequence). The CDR3 consists of 14 residues. Trimming removed 7 bases from V and 3 bases from J; junction bases left unmatched: 7. CDR3 nucleotide sequence: TGCAGTGGAGGCGGGAGGGCCAACTACAATGAGCAGTTCTTC. It specifies CSGGGRANYNEQFF.

The chain carries TRBV6-5 and TRBJ2-2; D is possibly TRBD2 (6 bases). Per the germline V gene, CDR1 is MNHEY and CDR2 is SVGAGI. Trimming left V 2 bases short and J 4 bases short, with 11 bases between. This CDR3 is 15 amino acids long. DNA of the CDR3: TGTGCCAGCAGTTACGAGCCTAGCGCCACCGGGGAGCTGTTTTTT. It translates to CASSYEPSATGELFF.

This clonotype was seen repeatedly, ten times or more. This chain connects TRBV27 to TRBJ2-7; either TRBD1 or TRBD2 may supply D (5 bases each). The CDR3 contains 14 residues. V lost 5 bases to trimming and J lost 3 bases, with 14 bases between them. CDR1 and CDR2 (germline): MNHEY, SMNVEV (reference sequence). CDR3 region: CASSRDWGSYEQYF. CDR3 nucleotide sequence: TGTGCCAGCAGTCGAGATTGGGGGAGCTACGAGCAGTACTTC.

This chain connects TRBV6-1 to TRBJ2-3; no clear D. The V end lost 6 bases, the J end lost 0 bases, and 16 bases lay between the germline ends. Germline-derived CDR1 and CDR2 are MNHNS and SASEGT. The CDR3 length is 16 residues. The CDR3 DNA reads as TGTGCCAGCAGCCAAGAAATAGCCTATAGCACAGATACGCAGTATTTT. Its protein product is CASSQEIAYSTDTQYF.

This clonotype showed up many times. The rearrangement links TRBV6-1 to TRBJ1-5; D not certain. Trimming stripped 5 bases from V and 4 bases from J, with 0 bases between. The CDR3 is made up of 10 amino acids. CDR1 is MNHNS, CDR2 SASEGT, per germline. The CDR3 bases are TGTGCCAGCAGTAATCAGCCCCAGCATTTT. This translates into CASSNQPQHF.

V and J are TRBV7-9 and TRBJ2-2, with 8 bases identical to TRBD1. Germline V gene data show CDR1 as SEHNR and CDR2 as FQNEAQ (reference sequence). The CDR3 totals 15 residues. V dropped 1 base and J dropped 6; count of bases not matched to a gene: 4. The CDR3 DNA follows: TGTGCCAGCAGCTTAGTTGACAGGGGATCCGGGGAGCTGTTTTTT. Translating it yields CASSLVDRGSGELFF.

This clonotype was counted at least ten times. The rearrangement uses TRBV29-1 and TRBJ2-7; 8 bases match TRBD1. The CDR3 runs 14 residues. V trimming: 6 bases; J trimming: 1 base; junction bases outside the gene matches: 8. The V gene's germline CDR1 is SQVTM and CDR2 ANQGSEA. The CDR3 bases are TGCAGCGTCCTCCTAGGGACAGGATCCTACGAGCAGTACTTC. Protein: CSVLLGTGSYEQYF.

This clonotype was picked up many times. CDR3 nucleotide sequence: TGTGCCTGGGGGGGGGGAACCGGGGAGCTGTTTTTT. It codes for CAWGGGTGELFF. The V call is TRBV30, the J call TRBJ2-2, with TRBD2 matching 7 bases. The CDR3 runs to 12 residues. The V gene end was trimmed by 5 bases and the J gene end by 5 bases; junction bases not matched to a gene: 2. Germline CDR1 is GTSNPN and CDR2 is SVGIG (reference sequence).

The chain recombines TRBV6-1 with TRBJ1-4, with 8 positions matching TRBD1. The ends lost 5 bases at V and 5 bases at J; junction bases unmatched: 7. Per the germline V gene, CDR1 is MNHNS and CDR2 is SASEGT. CDR3 length: 15 amino acids. CDR3 amino acids: CASSNTGGSNEKLFF. The CDR3 DNA follows: TGTGCCAGCAGTAACACAGGGGGTTCCAATGAAAAACTGTTTTTT.

This clonotype was seen a few times. The chain links TRBV27 to TRBJ2-1; no firm D call. The germline V and J ends were trimmed by 0 bases and 4 bases, with 10 bases remaining between them. Germline CDR1 MNHEY, CDR2 SMNVEV (reference sequence). The CDR3 is 15 amino acids. The CDR3 is CASSLSGNGYNEQFF. As DNA, the CDR3 is TGTGCCAGCAGTTTATCTGGGAACGGGTACAATGAGCAGTTCTTC.

About this clonotype itself: This may come from a read error, since a much larger clone is one base off. This chain uses TRBV2 with TRBJ2-1; possible D gene TRBD1, 5 bases. Germline V gene data show CDR1 as SNHLY and CDR2 as FYNNEI. The CDR3 is 15 amino acids. The CDR3 loop reads CASRPVRGPYDEQFF. The CDR3 DNA reads TGTGCCAGCCGCCCAGTTAGGGGTCCCTACGATGAGCAGTTCTTC. Complete variable domain (other parts from reference TRBV2 and TRBJ2-1): EPEVTQTPSHQVTQMGQEVILRCVPISNHLYFYWYRQILGQKVEFLVSFYNNEISEKSEIFDDQFSVERPDGSNFTLKIRSTKLEDSAMYFCASRPVRGPYDEQFFGPGTRLTVL.

The table lists this clonotype with many counts. The chain recombines TRBV28 with TRBJ1-2; 8 nucleotides match TRBD1. CDR3 length: 13 residues. Germline CDR1 is MDHEN and CDR2 is SYDVKM. Trimming cost V 3 bases and J 5 bases; bases outside gene matches: 2. CDR3 nucleotide sequence: TGTGCCAGCAGTTTTAACAGGGGGTATGGCTACACCTTC. It translates to CASSFNRGYGYTF.

This clonotype was detected many times. The chain is built from TRBV20-1 and TRBJ2-1; 11 positions match TRBD2. This CDR3 is 14 amino acids long. Germline CDR1 DFQATT, CDR2 SNEGSKA (reference sequence). V gave up 3 bases and J gave up 8 bases; unmatched junction bases: 6. DNA for the CDR3: TGCAGTGCTAGTCAGACTAGCGGGATATATGAGCAGTTCTTC. This encodes CSASQTSGIYEQFF.

This sequence joins TRBV29-1 and TRBJ1-1; no reliable D call. Trimming took 3 bases from V and 2 from J, leaving 16 bases between them. CDR1 SQVTM and CDR2 ANQGSEA come from the germline V gene. There are 15 residues in the CDR3. The CDR3 nucleotides read TGCAGCGTTGAGACGGCAGACAAACCAAACACTGAAGCTTTCTTT. This sequence encodes CSVETADKPNTEAFF.

At least ten counts were recorded for this clonotype. Written as DNA, the CDR3 is TGTGCCAGCAGTCCGGACTCTAACTATGGCTACACCTTC. This codes for CASSPDSNYGYTF. This chain links TRBV18 with TRBJ1-2; no clear D. Looked up from germline, CDR1 is KGHSH and CDR2 is LQKENI. Trimming took off 8 bases at V and 0 bases at J, with 10 bases between the two ends. This CDR3 has 13 amino acids.

This clonotype has ten or more counts. The gene calls are TRBV6-5 and TRBJ1-1; no firm D call. Germline lookup yields CDR1 MNHEY and CDR2 SVGAGI. The V end lost 0 bases, the J end lost 1 base, and 12 bases lay between the germline ends. This CDR3 has 16 amino acids. CDR3 residues: CASSYSSTGQNTEAFF. In DNA form, the CDR3 reads TGTGCCAGCAGTTACTCGAGTACTGGGCAGAACACTGAAGCTTTCTTT.

The CDR3 is CASSKERLAGQGEQFF. The CDR3 DNA reads as TGTGCCAGTAGTAAGGAGAGACTAGCGGGGCAGGGGGAGCAGTTCTTC. The V call is TRBV19, the J call TRBJ2-1, with 11 bases fitting TRBD2. With 4 bases clipped from V and 10 bases from J, the junction kept 12 bases outside the gene matches. The CDR3 totals 16 residues. Germline CDR1 is LNHDA and CDR2 is SQIVND (reference sequence).

A few counts support this clonotype. The chain has TRBV10-1 and TRBJ2-7; 8 nucleotides match TRBD1. The CDR3 contains 13 residues. With V trimmed by 4 bases and J by 3 bases, 2 bases remained unmatched. The V gene's germline CDR1 is WNHNN and CDR2 SYGVQD (reference sequence). The CDR3 DNA follows: TGCGCCAGCAGTGCGGGACAGGTCTACGAGCAGTACTTC. Its translation: CASSAGQVYEQYF.

Details on this clonotype: A much more abundant neighbour one base away suggests this may be a read error. The rearrangement links TRBV2 to TRBJ2-2; maybe TRBD2 (6 bases). V was cut by 6 bases and J by 7 bases, with 12 bases left in between. This CDR3 contains 13 residues. Germline CDR1 reads SNHLY; CDR2 reads FYNNEI. The CDR3 loop reads CASRREVGGELFF. CDR3 nucleotide sequence: TGTGCCAGCAGGAGGGAGGTAGGCGGGGAGCTGTTTTTT.

This clonotype was counted at least ten times. The chain links TRBV3-1 to TRBJ2-1, with D possibly TRBD2 on 5 matching bases. The CDR3 totals 11 residues. V lost 4 bases and J lost 8, with 6 bases in between. CDR1 LGHDT and CDR2 YNNKEL come from the germline V gene (reference sequence). DNA for the CDR3: TGTGCCAGCAGCCGGGGAGATGAGCAGTTCTTC. It encodes CASSRGDEQFF.